This TCR beta chain was sequenced during a study of blood T cell repertoires in COVID-19. Assay: immunoSEQ multiplex PCR; the TCRdb copy retains only in-frame clones and omits some. In the table there are 150,000 to 200,000 clones, 85% to 90% of which are singletons. CDR1 is SNHLY and CDR2 is FYNNEI in the germline V gene. There are 12 residues in the CDR3. Trimming took 5 bases from V and 1 from J, leaving 5 bases between them. The chain joins TRBV2 to TRBJ2-5; D remains unclear. Sample: peripheral blood. This receptor was identified in a man younger than 35 with acute or convalescent COVID-19. DNA for the CDR3: TGTGCCAGCAGTCAGGCCCAAGAGACCCAGTACTTC. Translation gives CASSQAQETQYF.